This T cell receptor (beta chain) was captured in a study of blood T cells in healthy people across ages. General study findings and limits: Unsorted PBMC material precluded a definitive naive versus antigen-experienced comparison. It was found that TCR beta diversity correlated strongly with the percentage of naive T cells.

Each donor supplied approximately 10 milliliters of peripheral blood. Alongside a J-beta primer mix, a sample-barcoded 5' primer served in a second PCR lasting roughly 6 to 11 cycles. Each cDNA molecule was tagged by a template-switch adaptor with 12 random nucleotides. TCRdb called the 5' RACE reads again in MiXCR, with one record for every CDR3 protein. This sample has approximately 2,000,000 distinct CDR3 sequences, with about two fifths found just once. Note on this clonotype: Its antigen is currently unknown.

Trimming took 0 bases from V and 4 from J; bases not matched to a gene: 5. Looked up from germline, CDR1 is LNHNV and CDR2 is YYDKDF (reference sequence). This CDR3 region has 16 residues. The chain has TRBV15 and TRBJ2-3; 9 bases fit TRBD2. Sequencing was done on a sample of blood. The receptor was derived from a human donor in good health. CDR3 region: CATSRDWRGGADTQYF. The CDR3 DNA follows: TGTGCCACCAGCAGAGATTGGCGGGGGGGTGCAGATACGCAGTATTTT.